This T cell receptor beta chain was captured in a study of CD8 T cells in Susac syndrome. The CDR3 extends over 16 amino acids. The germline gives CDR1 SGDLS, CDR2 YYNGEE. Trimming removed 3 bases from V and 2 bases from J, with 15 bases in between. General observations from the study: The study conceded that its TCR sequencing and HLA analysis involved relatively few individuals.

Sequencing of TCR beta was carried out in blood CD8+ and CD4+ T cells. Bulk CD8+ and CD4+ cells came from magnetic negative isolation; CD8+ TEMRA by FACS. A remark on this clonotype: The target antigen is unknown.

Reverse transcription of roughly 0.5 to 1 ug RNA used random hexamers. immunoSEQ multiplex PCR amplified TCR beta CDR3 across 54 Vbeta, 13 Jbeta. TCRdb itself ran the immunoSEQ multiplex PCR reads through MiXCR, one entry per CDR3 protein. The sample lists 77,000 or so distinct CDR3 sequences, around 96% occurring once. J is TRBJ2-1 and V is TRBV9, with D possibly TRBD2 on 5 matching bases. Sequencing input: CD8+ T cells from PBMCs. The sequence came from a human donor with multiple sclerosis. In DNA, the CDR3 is TGTGCCAGCAGCGCCCAGATGGACTTCGCCTACAATGAGCAGTTCTTC. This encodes CASSAQMDFAYNEQFF.